This T cell receptor (beta chain) derives from a study of blood T cell repertoires in COVID-19. Background on the study: Acute-phase and convalescent COVID-19 samples originated in the United States, Italy and Spain.

Unmatched junction bases numbered 3, after V lost 4 bases and J lost 0 bases. The germline V gene encodes CDR1 SGDLS and CDR2 YYNGEE. CDR3 length equals 14 residues. Sequencing was performed with immunoSEQ multiplex PCR; in TCRdb, only in-frame clones are kept and a portion is missing. Of about 100,000 clones listed, around 93% are singletons. The J gene is TRBJ2-5, the V gene TRBV9, with 7 nucleotides matching TRBD1. This sequence was found in a man over 45 with acute or convalescent COVID-19. Specimen: peripheral blood. The CDR3 DNA reads TGTGCCAGCAGCCAGGGACAGTACCAAGAGACCCAGTACTTC. Protein: CASSQGQYQETQYF.